Sequencing of this T cell receptor (beta chain) was carried out in a study of identical twins. MiXCR, applied by TCRdb to the 5' RACE reads, yields one record per CDR3 protein. This table holds approximately 700,000 distinct CDR3 sequences, around 5.7% found once. This clonotype showed up many times. V lost 2 bases, J lost 4 bases, and 13 bases lay in between. This CDR3 is 14 amino acids long. Germline V CDR1 and CDR2: DFQATT, SNEGSKA (reference sequence). The sample consisted of naive T cells sorted from blood. The source is a man in his late teens or twenties in good health. This chain connects TRBV20-1 to TRBJ2-3; D not resolved. DNA for the CDR3: TGCAGTGCTAGACAGAGTCTGGGCTCAGATACGCAGTATTTT. This translates into CSARQSLGSDTQYF.